The 29 T cell receptor beta chains presented below share a single source sample, sequenced in a study of shared clonotypes between healthy human individuals (dated by TCRdb to 2020 to 2021). The library was prepared using the immunoSEQ multiplex PCR assay. The clones in this table, taken by TCRdb from immuneACCESS, are in-frame only. Not every clone is retained; where verified, under half of the shortfall comes from an unresolved V gene, and the cause of the rest is unknown. This sample has about 2.4 million clones in its table, and around 94% of those were observed once. Roughly 0.13% of the sample is taken by the ten largest. The sequencing input was naive CD4+ T cells sorted from blood. The sample's cell subset or site, from its label and the paper: CD45RA+ positively selected. The receptor set was obtained from a man younger than 30 in good health.

The chain couples TRBV21-1 to TRBJ2-7; the table's D call TRBD1 went unverified against the DNA. TRBV21-1 is labeled a pseudogene. This CDR3 spans 13 amino acids. The chain's CDR3 is CASPDRCPYEQYF. CDR3 DNA sequence: TGTGCCAGCCCCGACAGATGTCCCTACGAGCAGTACTTC.

The J gene is TRBJ1-3, the V gene TRBV9; D is undetermined. Trimming cost V 0 bases and J 2 bases, with 9 bases left between them. Germline V gene data show CDR1 as SGDLS and CDR2 as YYNGEE. The CDR3 is 15 residues long. In DNA form, the CDR3 reads TGTGCCAGCAGCGTAGGAAGCCTCCCTGGAAACACCATATATTTT. Protein product: CASSVGSLPGNTIYF.

This chain uses TRBV11-2 with TRBJ2-2, with TRBD2 matching over 10 bases. V trimming: 4 bases; J trimming: 4 bases; junction bases outside the gene matches: 15. Per the germline V gene, CDR1 is SGHAT and CDR2 is FQNNGV. CDR3 length: 19 residues. CDR3 sequence (DNA): TGTGCCAGCAGCTCGGGGGGAAGGACTAGCGGAGGGGTCACCGGGGAGCTGTTTTTT. The encoded protein is CASSSGGRTSGGVTGELFF.

J is TRBJ2-3 and V is TRBV2, with 10 bases that match TRBD1. Trimming at V came to 5 bases and at J to 4 bases, leaving 3 bases not matched to a gene. Germline V lookup: CDR1 SNHLY, CDR2 FYNNEI. The length of the CDR3 is 14 residues. The CDR3 here is CASSPDRGADTQYF. As DNA, the CDR3 is TGTGCCAGCAGTCCGGACAGGGGGGCAGATACGCAGTATTTT.

The chain combines TRBV28 with TRBJ1-5, with D uncertain. CDR1 is MDHEN and CDR2 is SYDVKM in the germline V gene. V shed 6 bases and J shed 2 bases, with 14 bases lying between them. The CDR3 covers 15 residues. CDR3 in DNA: TGTGCCAGCAGACTGCGGGGTTTTGGCAATCAGCCCCAGCATTTT. Encoded protein: CASRLRGFGNQPQHF.

The rearrangement uses TRBV7-3 and TRBJ2-7; D perhaps matches TRBD1 (6 bases). Per the germline V gene, CDR1 is SGHTA and CDR2 is FQGTGA. The CDR3 sequence is 11 residues long. The CDR3: CAGGTSYEQYF. The CDR3 DNA reads as TGTGCTGGGGGCACCTCCTACGAGCAGTACTTC.

V is TRBV18 and J is TRBJ1-5, with 9 bases aligning to TRBD1. Germline trimming cut 2 bases from V and 1 base from J; bases unmatched to any gene: 9. Germline lookup yields CDR1 KGHSH and CDR2 LQKENI. The CDR3 totals 18 residues. The CDR3 sequence is CASSPKGQGSWSNQPQHF. DNA for the CDR3: TGTGCCAGCTCACCAAAGGGACAGGGAAGTTGGAGCAATCAGCCCCAGCATTTT.

The V gene is TRBV28, the J gene TRBJ2-5, with TRBD1 matching over 9 bases. The V and J ends lost 7 bases and 2 bases, in that order; junction bases with no gene match: 8. The CDR3 sequence is 15 residues long. Germline assignment: CDR1 MDHEN and CDR2 SYDVKM. CDR3 loop: CASIPSGTGQETQYF. DNA for the CDR3: TGTGCCAGCATTCCATCCGGGACAGGGCAAGAGACCCAGTACTTC.

This clone occurred once. The gene calls are TRBV6-1 and TRBJ1-1; weak D call: TRBD1 (5 bases). V gave up 2 bases and J gave up 0 bases, with 10 bases separating them. The germline V gene encodes CDR1 MNHNS and CDR2 SASEGT. The CDR3 covers 15 residues. CDR3 sequence reads: CASSENGRVNTEAFF. CDR3 nucleotide sequence: TGTGCCAGCAGTGAAAACGGCAGGGTGAACACTGAAGCTTTCTTT.

The rearrangement joins TRBV28 to TRBJ1-2; D remains unclear. The CDR3 is made up of 13 amino acids. Germline V gene lookup returns CDR1 MDHEN and CDR2 SYDVKM. V was pared by 5 bases and J by 5 bases, with 12 bases between. For the CDR3, the DNA is TGTGCCAGCAGTCCCCTAGATAGATATGGCTACACCTTC. This encodes CASSPLDRYGYTF.

The chain is built from TRBV5-1 and TRBJ1-2; D is uncertain. V lost 1 base and J lost 0, with 16 bases in between. CDR3 size: 17 residues. Germline lookup yields CDR1 SGHRS and CDR2 YFSETQ. Written as DNA, the CDR3 is TGCGCCAGCAGCTTGAATGGGCAGCCCAGATCTAACTATGGCTACACCTTC. Its protein is CASSLNGQPRSNYGYTF.

This chain uses TRBV14 with TRBJ1-6, with a possible D match to TRBD1 (5 bases). Per germline, CDR1 SGHDN and CDR2 FVKESK. V was pared by 4 bases and J by 10 bases, with 17 bases between. This CDR3 region has 15 residues. The CDR3 DNA reads as TGTGCCAGCAGCCCAGACATAGGGGTAGAGTCACCCCTCCACTTT. Protein: CASSPDIGVESPLHF.

The chain recombines TRBV6-5 with TRBJ1-3; D unclear. CDR1 and CDR2 (germline): MNHEY, SVGAGI. This CDR3 region has 13 residues. Trimming cost V 1 base and J 3 bases, with 4 bases left between them. In DNA, the CDR3 is TGTGCCAGCAGTTACTTTCGTGGAAACACCATATATTTT. This gives the protein CASSYFRGNTIYF.

The rearrangement joins TRBV30 to TRBJ2-1; 8 bases fit TRBD2. There are 16 residues in the CDR3. V lost 2 bases and J lost 4; bases outside the gene matches: 10. Per germline, CDR1 GTSNPN and CDR2 SVGIG (reference sequence). The CDR3 region has the DNA TGTGCCTGGAGTACCTCGGTTAGCGGGGCATACAATGAGCAGTTCTTC. Protein sequence: CAWSTSVSGAYNEQFF.

V usage is TRBV19 and J usage is TRBJ2-1; the D gene could be TRBD1 or TRBD2 (6 bases each). Germline CDR1 reads LNHDA; CDR2 reads SQIVND (reference sequence). V was trimmed by 6 bases and J by 6 bases, leaving 30 bases between them. This CDR3 spans 19 amino acids. This chain's CDR3 is CASSTGRGISNPSGNEQFF. As DNA, the CDR3 is TGTGCCAGTAGCACAGGGCGGGGAATATCTAACCCAAGTGGCAATGAGCAGTTCTTC.

The chain uses TRBV11-2 and TRBJ1-3; D might be TRBD1 (6 bases). CDR3 length equals 16 residues. V lost 5 bases and J lost 4, with 18 bases in between. From germline, CDR1 is SGHAT and CDR2 FQNNGV. DNA for the CDR3: TGTGCCAGCAGCGGTCGCCATGGGGGCAGCGGAAACACCATATATTTT. It translates to CASSGRHGGSGNTIYF.

The chain combines TRBV4-3 with TRBJ2-1; perhaps TRBD2 as D (6 bases). Germline CDR1 LGHNA, CDR2 YSLEER. V shed 1 base and J shed 4 bases, with 14 bases lying between them. This CDR3 comprises 16 residues. As DNA, the CDR3 is TGCGCCAGCAGCCAAGTCCTGCTAGCGACTTACAATGAGCAGTTCTTC. Its translation: CASSQVLLATYNEQFF.

This sequence joins TRBV9 and TRBJ2-5; maybe TRBD1 (6 bases). Per germline, CDR1 SGDLS and CDR2 YYNGEE. V shed 3 bases and J shed 2 bases, with 8 bases lying between them. The CDR3 runs to 13 residues. CDR3 DNA sequence: TGTGCCAGCAGCGACGGACAGCAAGAGACCCAGTACTTC. As protein: CASSDGQQETQYF.

This chain joins TRBV7-2 and TRBJ2-1; a possible D gene is TRBD1 (5 bases). The CDR3 is made up of 14 amino acids. V lost 1 base and J lost 1, with 5 bases in between. CDR1 and CDR2 from the germline V gene are SGHTA and FQGNSA. For the CDR3, the DNA is TGTGCCAGCAGCTTAGAGGGGTCCTACAATGAGCAGTTCTTC. Translating gives CASSLEGSYNEQFF.

CDR3 sequence: CAISGTIYTEAFF. The DNA for the CDR3 is TGTGCCATCAGTGGGACGATCTACACTGAAGCTTTCTTT. The chain couples TRBV10-3 to TRBJ1-1; D ambiguous. V was shortened by 4 bases and J by 3 bases, with 9 bases between the two germline ends. This CDR3 region has 13 residues. Germline assignment: CDR1 ENHRY and CDR2 SYGVKD.

The chain recombines TRBV6-5 with TRBJ1-2, with D perhaps TRBD1 (6 bases). Trimming left V 3 bases short and J 8 bases short, with 22 bases between. The length of the CDR3 is 16 residues. Germline V gene sequence: CDR1 MNHEY, CDR2 SVGAGI. In nucleotides, the CDR3 is TGTGCCAGCAGTTATACGGGTTGGGGGGGGCCCGGCGGCTACACCTTC. It codes for CASSYTGWGGPGGYTF.

This chain links TRBV5-5 with TRBJ2-4, with 9 bases aligning to TRBD1. V was clipped by 0 bases and J by 2 bases; unmatched bases: 3. Germline V gene lookup returns CDR1 SGHKS and CDR2 YYEKEE (reference sequence). The CDR3 runs 16 residues. The CDR3 nucleotides are TGTGCCAGCAGCTTGGACAGGGGGCACTCCAAAAACATTCAGTACTTC. Translation gives CASSLDRGHSKNIQYF. Drawing the rest from reference TRBV5-5 and TRBJ2-4, the complete variable domain is DAGVTQSPTHLIKTRGQQVTLRCSPISGHKSVSWYQQVLGQGPQFIFQYYEKEERGRGNFPDRFSARQFPNYSSELNVNALLLGDSALYLCASSLDRGHSKNIQYFGAGTRLSVL.

The chain employs TRBV5-1 and TRBJ2-3; D is tentatively TRBD1 or TRBD2 (6 bases each). The germline gives CDR1 SGHRS, CDR2 YFSETQ. V lost 7 bases, J lost 6 bases, and 15 bases lay in between. CDR3 length equals 13 residues. The CDR3 DNA follows: TGCGCCAGCCGATCGGGGGCCGGGGATACGCAGTATTTT. Protein: CASRSGAGDTQYF.

This clone was recorded once. The V call is TRBV11-2, the J call TRBJ2-2; D unresolved. This CDR3 region has 14 residues. CDR1 is SGHAT and CDR2 is FQNNGV in the germline V gene. V was trimmed by 0 bases and J by 5 bases, leaving 7 bases between them. CDR3 coding DNA: TGTGCCAGCAGCTTAGATACTTGGACCGGGGAGCTGTTTTTT. This gives the protein CASSLDTWTGELFF. Combining the CDR3 with reference TRBV11-2 and TRBJ2-2 gives the whole variable domain EAGVAQSPRYKIIEKRQSVAFWCNPISGHATLYWYQQILGQGPKLLIQFQNNGVVDDSQLPKDRFSAERLKGVDSTLKIQPAKLEDSAVYLCASSLDTWTGELFFGEGSRLTVL.

The chain joins TRBV2 to TRBJ1-2; 9 bases map to TRBD1. This CDR3 has 13 amino acids. The germline gives CDR1 SNHLY, CDR2 FYNNEI. V dropped 6 bases and J dropped 6; count of bases not matched to a gene: 5. CDR3 region: CASSAQGADGYTF. The CDR3 DNA follows: TGTGCCAGCAGCGCACAGGGGGCGGATGGCTACACCTTC.

The rearrangement joins TRBV7-2 to TRBJ1-1; no clear D. The length of the CDR3 is 15 residues. From germline, CDR1 is SGHTA and CDR2 FQGNSA. V was shortened by 1 base and J by 2 bases, with 11 bases between the two germline ends. CDR3 nucleotides: TGTGCCAGCAGCTTAGTGGCCCGGGGTAACACTGAAGCTTTCTTT. This sequence encodes CASSLVARGNTEAFF.

This sequence joins TRBV5-4 and TRBJ2-7; D may be TRBD1 or TRBD2 (5 bases each). Per the germline V gene, CDR1 is SGHNT and CDR2 is YYREEE (reference sequence). The CDR3 contains 14 residues. The V end lost 4 bases, the J end lost 6 bases, and 17 bases lay between the germline ends. The CDR3 DNA reads TGTGCCAGCAGCCCCAGAGGGGATCACGCCGAGCAGTACTTC. Amino acid sequence: CASSPRGDHAEQYF.

V is TRBV5-5 and J is TRBJ1-5, with D possibly matching TRBD1 (5 bases). This CDR3 contains 17 residues. V was clipped by 1 base and J by 0 bases, with 14 bases between them. CDR1 is SGHKS and CDR2 is YYEKEE in the germline V gene (reference sequence). CDR3 DNA sequence: TGTGCCAGCAGCTTGTCTATGGGACCGCTTAGCAATCAGCCCCAGCATTTT. It specifies CASSLSMGPLSNQPQHF.

This clone was counted a few times. CDR3 protein: CAIREDSNQPQHF. DNA of the CDR3: TGTGCCATCAGGGAGGACAGCAATCAGCCCCAGCATTTT. V is TRBV10-3 and J is TRBJ1-5; no clear D gene. Germline V gene data show CDR1 as ENHRY and CDR2 as SYGVKD. CDR3 length: 13 residues. The germline V and J ends were trimmed by 6 bases and 1 base, with 7 bases remaining between them.